This T cell receptor (beta chain) comes out of a study of siplizumab effects on memory and regulatory T cells. Study-level points and caveats: The authors mapped only a minor fraction of alloreactive clones to unstimulated subsets.

In regard to this clone: Antigen specificity is unknown.

The table came from immunoSEQ multiplex PCR; TCRdb's copy has only in-frame clones and leaves some out. The table shows tens of thousands of clones, with around 93% occurring only once. The CDR3 runs 13 residues. Germline CDR1 is MNHNY and CDR2 is SVGAGI (reference sequence). V lost 6 bases and J lost 8, with 14 bases in between. The material sequenced was CD8+ T cells sorted from blood. The receptor was derived from a human donor in good health. V usage is TRBV6-6 and J usage is TRBJ2-1; D gene uncertain. The CDR3 loop reads CASSPYGRHEQFF. CDR3 nucleotides: TGTGCCAGCAGCCCCTACGGACGGCATGAGCAGTTCTTC.